The source of this TCR beta chain is a study of blood T cell repertoires in COVID-19. Seattle-derived patients entered the study during active infection and were followed longitudinally. The method was immunoSEQ multiplex PCR; TCRdb's version includes in-frame clones alone and lacks a portion of them. The data contain 150,000 to 200,000 clones, around four fifths of them seen just once; the ten biggest clones take up approximately 8%. The CDR3 runs to 14 residues. The V end was cut by 0 bases, the J end by 8 bases, with 14 bases between. Germline V CDR1 and CDR2: SGHRS, YFSETQ. The rearrangement joins TRBV5-1 to TRBJ1-2, with D uncertain. The sample comprised peripheral blood. The TCR comes from a woman older than 75 with COVID-19, enrolled during active disease. CDR3 amino acids: CASSLDDGKWGYTF. CDR3 coding DNA: TGCGCCAGCAGCTTGGATGACGGGAAATGGGGCTACACCTTC.